This is a list of T cell receptor beta chains from one sample in a study of CD8+CD57+ T cells in acquired aplastic anemia. TCRdb called the reads again in MiXCR, with one record for every CDR3 protein. This table has approximately 220,000 distinct CDR3 sequences, approximately 45% appearing once. The specimen was sorted CD4+, CD8+, or CD8+CD57+ T cells (not recorded which) from PBMCs. These receptors were taken from a human donor with aplastic anemia. Both conserved end residues are part of each CDR3. The D gene is left open where the match is weak. Where a row states a size, it is once, few, many or the class of an expanded clone; other rows omit it.

D gene | clone size | J gene | V gene | CDR3 DNA | CDR3 protein
- | - | TRBJ1-6 | TRBV7-2 | TGTGCCAGCAGCCTGAACATAGGAACAGGGCTTGCGGCCCTCCACTTT | CASSLNIGTGLAALHF
- | - | TRBJ2-1 | TRBV19 | TGTGCCAGTAGTATTTTACTCCGGGAGAATGAGCAGTTCTTC | CASSILLRENEQFF
- | few | TRBJ2-3 | TRBV24-1 | TGTGCCACCAGTGGCTCCGGGTTCAGCACAGATACGCAGTATTTT | CATSGSGFSTDTQYF
TRBD1 | many | TRBJ1-5 | TRBV20-1 | TGCAGTGCTAGAGATTTACAGGGGGCGGGCAATCAGCCCCAGCATTTT | CSARDLQGAGNQPQHF
- | few | TRBJ2-1 | TRBV6-2/TRBV6-3 | TGTGCCAGCAGCGATATTTGGGGGGATCGACGCAATGAGCAGTTCTTC | CASSDIWGDRRNEQFF
TRBD2 | few | TRBJ2-7 | TRBV4-2 | TGTGCCAGCAGTAAACTAGCGGGGGTGGAGCAGTACTTC | CASSKLAGVEQYF
- | many | TRBJ2-5 | TRBV19 | TGTGCCAGTAGTATACGGCAGGGAGGCAAGACCCAGTACTTC | CASSIRQGGKTQYF
- | many | TRBJ2-7 | TRBV20-1 | TGCAGTGCTGTGGACAATTTTGCCTACGAGCAGTACTTC | CSAVDNFAYEQYF
- | once | TRBJ1-2 | TRBV4-1 | TGCGCCAGCAGCCAAACCCGGGTTAACTATGGCTACACCTTC | CASSQTRVNYGYTF
- | - | TRBJ2-3 | TRBV9 | TGTGCCAGCAGCGTAGGAGGAGACACAGATACGCAGTATTTT | CASSVGGDTDTQYF
TRBD2 | - | TRBJ2-1 | TRBV7-9 | TGTGCCAGCAGCCAAACTAGCGGGGGGGCTAATGAGCAGTTCTTC | CASSQTSGGANEQFF
- | - | TRBJ2-7 | TRBV3-1 | TGTGCCAGCAGCCAAATGGGGGTCGACGAGCAGTACTTC | CASSQMGVDEQYF
TRBD2 | - | TRBJ2-7 | TRBV24-1 | TGTGCCACCACCTCGACTAGCGGGAGGGCCCGTGGACACGAGCAGTACTTC | CATTSTSGRARGHEQYF
- | - | TRBJ2-2 | TRBV9 | TGTGCCAGCAGCCCTATAAACACCGGGGAGCTGTTTTTT | CASSPINTGELFF
- | - | TRBJ1-4 | TRBV4-1 | TGCGCCAGCAGCCAAATTCGAGGATCAACTAATGAAAACCTGTTTTTT | CASSQIRGSTNENLFF
- | many | TRBJ2-1 | TRBV6-5 | TGTGCCAGCGGCGGGACCTCCTACAATGAGCAGTTCTTC | CASGGTSYNEQFF
- | - | TRBJ1-3 | TRBV19 | TGTGCCAGTACGGAGAGCACTGGAAACACCATATATTTT | CASTESTGNTIYF
TRBD2 | many | TRBJ2-3 | TRBV5-1 | TGCGCCAGCAGCACCGAAGCGGGGGGGTCCACAGATACGCAGTATTTT | CASSTEAGGSTDTQYF
- | - | TRBJ1-6 | TRBV20-1 | TGCAGTGCACAAGGGCCTAATTCACCCCTCCACTTT | CSAQGPNSPLHF
- | many | TRBJ2-7 | TRBV20-1 | TGCAGTGCTAGAACTCTCGAAGACCTGAACGAGCAGTACTTC | CSARTLEDLNEQYF
- | many | TRBJ1-4 | TRBV15 | TGTGCCACCATTAAAAGTGGGGGACCTAATGAAAAACTGTTTTTT | CATIKSGGPNEKLFF
TRBD1 | - | TRBJ2-5 | TRBV10-2 | TGCGCCGGCAGTGGACACCATACAGGGGGACAAGAGACCCAGTACTTC | CAGSGHHTGGQETQYF
TRBD1 | once | TRBJ1-6 | TRBV5-1 | TGCGCCAGCAGCGGGCGTCCGGGACAGAATAATTCACCCCTCCACTTT | CASSGRPGQNNSPLHF
TRBD1 | many | TRBJ1-2 | TRBV5-4 | TGTGCCAGCAGCTCGGACAGGACCTCATATGGCTACACCTTC | CASSSDRTSYGYTF
- | - | TRBJ1-2 | TRBV5-1 | TGCGCCAGCAGTTCGACACCTGATGGCTACACCTTC | CASSSTPDGYTF
- | once | TRBJ2-2 | TRBV24-1 | TGTGCCACCAGTGAGGCAGGCAGGGGGAGGACCGGGGAGCTGTTTTTT | CATSEAGRGRTGELFF
- | - | TRBJ1-5 | TRBV6-5 | TGTGCCAGCAGTTACTCTGGGGCGGGCGGTCAGCCCCAGCATTTT | CASSYSGAGGQPQHF
- | - | TRBJ2-7 | TRBV12-3/TRBV12-4 | TGTGCCAGCAGTTTCTCCGCAGCTTACGAGCAGTACTTC | CASSFSAAYEQYF
- | - | TRBJ1-3 | TRBV7-3 | TGTGCCAGCAGCTTAGTTCGGAGTTCGGGAAACACCATATATTTT | CASSLVRSSGNTIYF
- | - | TRBJ2-6 | TRBV6-5 | TGTGCCAGCAGTTCGGGCTCTGGGGCCAACGTCCTGACTTTC | CASSSGSGANVLTF
- | - | TRBJ1-2 | TRBV29-1 | TGCAGCGTTCTTGGCTGGGGGGCTGGCTACACCTTC | CSVLGWGAGYTF
- | - | TRBJ1-2 | TRBV20-1 | TGCAGTGCTATGGTCGGAAGGGATTACACCTTC | CSAMVGRDYTF
- | - | TRBJ1-2 | TRBV29-1 | TGCAGCGCTTCATGGGGCGGGAACTATGGCTACACCTTC | CSASWGGNYGYTF
TRBD2 | many | TRBJ2-7 | TRBV7-2 | TGTGCCAGCAGCTCGGGACTAGCGGGGGAGCAGTACTTC | CASSSGLAGEQYF
TRBD1 | many | TRBJ1-2 | TRBV29-1 | TGCAGCGTTGACCCCAGGGACAGGGGCAGTAACTATGGCTACACCTTC | CSVDPRDRGSNYGYTF
TRBD2 | - | TRBJ2-1 | TRBV5-1 | TGCGCCAGCAGCCAAGATGGGGGGGTAAGATACAATGAGCAGTTCTTC | CASSQDGGVRYNEQFF
- | - | TRBJ2-7 | TRBV7-9 | TGTGTCAGCAGCTTAGCTGGCGACTCCGAGCAGTACTTC | CVSSLAGDSEQYF
- | - | TRBJ2-7 | TRBV7-2 | TGTGCCAGCAGCTTGTCGCGCCCGTACGAGCAGTACTTC | CASSLSRPYEQYF
- | few | TRBJ1-5 | TRBV20-1 | TGCAGTGCTAGCAGACAGGTTAATCAGCCCCAGCATTTT | CSASRQVNQPQHF
- | many | TRBJ1-2 | TRBV19 | TGTGCCAGTAGTATTAGTGACTATGGCTACACCTTC | CASSISDYGYTF
- | many | TRBJ2-1 | TRBV6-1 | TGTGCCAGCAGTGACGCTCTAGGGCCCTCTTTC | CASSDALGPSF
- | - | TRBJ1-4 | TRBV20-1 | TGCAGTGCTAGAGTATCCAGTATTAATGAAAAACTGTTTTTT | CSARVSSINEKLFF
- | many | TRBJ2-1 | TRBV5-1 | TGCGCCAGCAGGGGTAGCTCCTACAATGAGCAGTTCTTC | CASRGSSYNEQFF
TRBD1 | - | TRBJ2-7 | TRBV20-1 | TGCAGTGCTAGAGAAACAGGGGACGAGCAGTACTTC | CSARETGDEQYF
TRBD1 | many | TRBJ2-7 | TRBV5-1 | TGCGCCAGCAGCTTGTCCAGGGGGCTAGACGAGCAGTACTTC | CASSLSRGLDEQYF
- | - | TRBJ1-5 | TRBV15 | TGTGCCGCCAGCAGTGAGTCCGAGGCTCGCAATCAGCCCCAGCATTTT | CAASSESEARNQPQHF
TRBD2 | few | TRBJ2-4 | TRBV2 | TGTGCCAGCAGTGATCAGTGGTGGTCTGGGGGGGAAAACATTCAGTACTTC | CASSDQWWSGGENIQYF
- | - | TRBJ2-7 | TRBV24-1 | TGTGCCACCAGTCCGGGACAGCGGGATCAAGGCGAGCAGTACTTC | CATSPGQRDQGEQYF
- | - | TRBJ2-5 | TRBV2 | TGTGCCATACGAGGGGACCAAGAGACCCAGTACTTC | CAIRGDQETQYF
TRBD2 | - | TRBJ2-1 | TRBV4-1 | TGCGCCAGCAGCCAAGGGCTAGCGGGAGCGATGGACAATGAGCAGTTCTTC | CASSQGLAGAMDNEQFF
TRBD2 | few | TRBJ2-1 | TRBV27 | TGTGCCAGCAGTATTAGCGGGATAGGCTACAATGAGCAGTTCTTC | CASSISGIGYNEQFF
- | many | TRBJ2-7 | TRBV27 | TGTGCCAGCAGTTTTTCCGGGACATCCTACGAGCAGTACTTC | CASSFSGTSYEQYF
- | - | TRBJ2-7 | TRBV7-9 | TGTGCCTTTGGGACGGCCGGTTCCTACGGGCAGTACTTC | CAFGTAGSYGQYF
- | few | TRBJ2-1 | TRBV9 | TGTGCCAGCTCCCGGACTTATACGAACAATGAGCAGTTCTTC | CASSRTYTNNEQFF
- | many | TRBJ1-2 | TRBV6-6 | TGTGCCAGCAAACCTCAACAGGGAGGGGCCGCTAGGTATGGCTACACCTTC | CASKPQQGGAARYGYTF
TRBD2 | - | TRBJ2-1 | TRBV28 | TGTGCCAGCAGCCTATACCGCGGGGGTGAGCAGTTCTTC | CASSLYRGGEQFF
- | many | TRBJ1-1 | TRBV19 | TGTGCCAGTAGTGAAATGGGGGGGTTCACTGAAGCTTTCTTT | CASSEMGGFTEAFF
TRBD1 | once | TRBJ2-1 | TRBV19 | TGTGCCAGTAGTGACAGGACAGGTCCCAATGAGCAGTTCTTC | CASSDRTGPNEQFF
TRBD1 | once | TRBJ1-4 | TRBV29-1 | TGCAGCGTGACCGGGACAGGCTCGATCGAAAAACTGTTTTTT | CSVTGTGSIEKLFF
- | - | TRBJ2-1 | TRBV2 | TGTGCCAGCAGTGAATATGAGGTTGTAGCGTGGAAGCAGTTCTTC | CASSEYEVVAWKQFF